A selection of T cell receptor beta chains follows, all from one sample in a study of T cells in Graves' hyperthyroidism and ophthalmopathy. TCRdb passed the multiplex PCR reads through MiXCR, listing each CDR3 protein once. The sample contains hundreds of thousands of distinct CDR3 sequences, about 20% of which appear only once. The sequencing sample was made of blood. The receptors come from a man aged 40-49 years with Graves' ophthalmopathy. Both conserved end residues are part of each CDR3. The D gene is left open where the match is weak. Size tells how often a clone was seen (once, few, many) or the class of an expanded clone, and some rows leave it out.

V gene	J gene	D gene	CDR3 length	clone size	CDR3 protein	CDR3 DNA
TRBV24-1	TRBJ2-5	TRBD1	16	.	CATSDPGQGYQETQYF	TGTGCCACCAGTGACCCAGGACAGGGGTACCAAGAGACCCAGTACTTC
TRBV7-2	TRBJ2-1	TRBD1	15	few	CASSPRQGGRGEQFF	TGTGCCAGCAGCCCCAGACAGGGCGGGCGTGGTGAGCAGTTCTTC
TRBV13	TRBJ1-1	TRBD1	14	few	CASSFVDRDPEAFF	TGTGCCAGCAGCTTCGTCGACAGGGACCCTGAAGCTTTCTTT
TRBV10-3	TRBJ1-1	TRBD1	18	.	CAISVTTGTGGHKTEAFF	TGTGCCATCAGTGTTACTACCGGGACAGGGGGCCATAAAACTGAAGCTTTCTTT
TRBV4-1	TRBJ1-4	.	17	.	CASSQGTRAGASEKLFF	TGCGCCAGCAGCCAAGGAACCAGGGCCGGGGCTTCGGAAAAACTGTTTTTT
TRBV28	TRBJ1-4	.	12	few	CASSTRVGKLFF	TGTGCCAGCTCTACCCGGGTGGGAAAACTGTTTTTT
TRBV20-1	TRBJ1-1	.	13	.	CSVSGQRNTEAFF	TGCAGTGTCTCGGGACAACGGAACACTGAAGCTTTCTTT
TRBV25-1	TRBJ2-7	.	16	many	CASSELIQGGSYEQYF	TGTGCCAGCAGTGAATTGATCCAGGGGGGTTCCTACGAGCAGTACTTC
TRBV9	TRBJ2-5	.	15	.	CASSASRRSQETQYF	TGTGCCAGCAGCGCCTCGAGGCGGTCACAAGAGACCCAGTACTTC
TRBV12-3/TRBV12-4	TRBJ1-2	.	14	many	CASSPAGSGYGYTF	TGTGCCAGCAGCCCTGCGGGCTCCGGCTATGGCTACACCTTC
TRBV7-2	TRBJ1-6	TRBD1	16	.	CASSLGGTGTNSPLHF	TGTGCCAGCAGCTTAGGGGGGACAGGGACGAATTCACCCCTCCACTTT
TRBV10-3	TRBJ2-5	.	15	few	CAISESAWGYETQYF	TGTGCCATCAGTGAGTCAGCGTGGGGTTACGAGACCCAGTACTTC
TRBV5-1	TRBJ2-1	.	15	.	CASSFGGVLDNEQFF	TGCGCCAGCAGCTTCGGCGGTGTTCTTGACAATGAGCAGTTCTTC
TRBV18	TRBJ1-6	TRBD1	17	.	CASSANRGSSYNSPLHF	TGTGCCAGCTCAGCCAACAGGGGAAGCTCCTATAATTCACCCCTCCACTTT
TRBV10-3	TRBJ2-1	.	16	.	CAISERGGLSYNEQFF	TGTGCCATCAGTGAGAGGGGGGGCCTCTCCTACAATGAGCAGTTCTTC
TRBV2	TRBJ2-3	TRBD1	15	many	CASHRGGTGPDTQYF	TGTGCCAGCCATAGGGGCGGGACAGGGCCGGATACGCAGTATTTT
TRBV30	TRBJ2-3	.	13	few	CAWTTTSTDTQYF	TGTGCCTGGACGACTACTTCCACAGATACGCAGTATTTT
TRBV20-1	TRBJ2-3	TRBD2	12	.	CSVGGGVDTQYF	TGCAGTGTCGGGGGGGGGGTAGATACGCAGTATTTT
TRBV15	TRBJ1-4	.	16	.	CATSSYIEATNEKLFF	TGTGCCACCAGCAGCTACATAGAGGCAACTAATGAAAAACTGTTTTTT
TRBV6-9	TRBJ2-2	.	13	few	CASSYALSGGLFF	TGTGCCAGCAGTTATGCTCTATCCGGGGGACTGTTTTTT
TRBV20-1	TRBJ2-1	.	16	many	CSAPSFSWGSYNEQFF	TGCAGTGCCCCATCATTCAGCTGGGGTTCCTACAATGAGCAGTTCTTC
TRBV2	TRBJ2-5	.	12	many	CASGPPQETQYF	TGTGCCAGCGGGCCCCCCCAAGAGACCCAGTACTTC
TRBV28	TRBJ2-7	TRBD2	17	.	CASSEGTSEDPSYEQYF	TGTGCCAGCAGTGAGGGGACTAGCGAGGACCCATCCTACGAGCAGTACTTC
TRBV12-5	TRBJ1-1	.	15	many	CASGFPETGNTEAFF	TGTGCTAGTGGTTTCCCCGAGACAGGGAACACTGAAGCTTTCTTT
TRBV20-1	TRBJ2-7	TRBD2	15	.	CSARAAGLAGGEQYF	TGCAGTGCTAGAGCAGCAGGGCTAGCGGGTGGCGAGCAGTACTTC
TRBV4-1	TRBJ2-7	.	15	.	CASSQAGATLDEQYF	TGCGCCAGCAGCCAGGCGGGGGCTACGCTAGACGAGCAGTACTTC
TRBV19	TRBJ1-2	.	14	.	CASSIPQGNYGYTF	TGTGCCAGTAGTATACCGCAGGGTAACTATGGCTACACCTTC
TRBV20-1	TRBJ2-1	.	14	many	CSARRGGGGNEQFF	TGCAGTGCTAGACGAGGGGGGGGCGGGAATGAGCAGTTCTTC
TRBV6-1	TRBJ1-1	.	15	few	CASKDRAGPYTEAFF	TGTGCCAGCAAGGATCGGGCAGGGCCCTACACTGAAGCTTTCTTT
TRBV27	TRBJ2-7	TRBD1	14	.	CASSLNRGQGEQYF	TGTGCCAGCAGTTTAAACAGGGGGCAGGGGGAGCAGTACTTC
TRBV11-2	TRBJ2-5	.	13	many	CASSTLTGETQYF	TGTGCCAGCAGCACCCTGACAGGAGAGACCCAGTACTTC
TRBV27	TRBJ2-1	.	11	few	CASSYFDEQFF	TGTGCCAGCAGTTACTTCGATGAGCAGTTCTTC
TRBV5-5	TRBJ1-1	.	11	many	CASNGGHEAFF	TGTGCCAGCAACGGGGGCCACGAAGCTTTCTTT
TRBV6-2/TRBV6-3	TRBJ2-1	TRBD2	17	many	CASNKHRDYPRYNEQFF	TGTGCCAGCAACAAACACCGGGACTACCCTCGCTACAATGAGCAGTTCTTC
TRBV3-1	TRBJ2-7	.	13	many	CASSQHYSSEQYF	TGTGCCAGCAGCCAGCACTACAGTTCCGAGCAGTACTTC
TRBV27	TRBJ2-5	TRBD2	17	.	CASSFQGTRGGRETQYF	TGTGCCAGCAGTTTCCAAGGGACTAGAGGGGGACGAGAGACCCAGTACTTC
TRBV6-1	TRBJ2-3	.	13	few	CASSEPRADTQYF	TGTGCCAGCAGTGAGCCCAGGGCAGATACGCAGTATTTT
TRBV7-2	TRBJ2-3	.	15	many	CASSSPRGHSNGQYF	TGTGCCAGCAGCTCTCCTAGGGGACACAGTAACGGGCAGTATTTT
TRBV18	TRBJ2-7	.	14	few	CASSPPGRAYEQYF	TGTGCCAGCTCACCACCGGGCAGGGCCTACGAGCAGTACTTC
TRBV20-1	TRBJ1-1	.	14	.	CSARGISMNTEAFF	TGCAGTGCTAGAGGGATCAGCATGAACACTGAAGCTTTCTTT
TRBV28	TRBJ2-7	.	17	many	CASSPNTPSGGIYEQYF	TGTGCCAGCAGCCCAAATACCCCCAGCGGAGGGATCTACGAGCAGTACTTC
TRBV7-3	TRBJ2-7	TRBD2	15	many	CASSETSGGRHEQYF	TGTGCCAGCAGCGAGACTAGCGGGGGGCGCCACGAGCAGTACTTC
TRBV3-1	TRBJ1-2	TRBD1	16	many	CASSQSGQENFYGYTF	TGTGCCAGCAGCCAATCGGGACAGGAAAATTTCTATGGCTACACCTTC
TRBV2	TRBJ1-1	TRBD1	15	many	CASSPRDSYSTEAFF	TGTGCCAGCAGTCCCCGGGACAGCTACAGCACTGAAGCTTTCTTT
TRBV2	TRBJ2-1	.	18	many	CASLGAHLGMGSYNEQFF	TGTGCCAGCCTTGGGGCTCACCTGGGAATGGGGAGTTACAATGAGCAGTTCTTC